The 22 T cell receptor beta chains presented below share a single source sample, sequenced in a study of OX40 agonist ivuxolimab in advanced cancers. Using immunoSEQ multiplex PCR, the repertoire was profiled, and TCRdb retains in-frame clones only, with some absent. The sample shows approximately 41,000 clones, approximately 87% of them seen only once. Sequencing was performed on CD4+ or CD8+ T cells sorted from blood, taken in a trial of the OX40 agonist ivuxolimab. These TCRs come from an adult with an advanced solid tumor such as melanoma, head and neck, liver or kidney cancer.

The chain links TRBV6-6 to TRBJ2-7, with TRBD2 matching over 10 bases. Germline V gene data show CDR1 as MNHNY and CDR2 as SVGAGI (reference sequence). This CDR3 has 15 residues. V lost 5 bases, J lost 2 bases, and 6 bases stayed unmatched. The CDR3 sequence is CASSPTAGGAYEQYF. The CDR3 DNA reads TGTGCCAGCAGTCCCACAGCGGGGGGGGCCTACGAGCAGTACTTC.

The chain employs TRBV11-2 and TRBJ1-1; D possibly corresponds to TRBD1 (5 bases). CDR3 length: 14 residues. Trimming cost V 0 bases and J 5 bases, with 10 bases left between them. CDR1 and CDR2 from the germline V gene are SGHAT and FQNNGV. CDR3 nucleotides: TGTGCCAGCAGCTTAGAGGGGGGTGGGACTGAAGCTTTCTTT. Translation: CASSLEGGGTEAFF.

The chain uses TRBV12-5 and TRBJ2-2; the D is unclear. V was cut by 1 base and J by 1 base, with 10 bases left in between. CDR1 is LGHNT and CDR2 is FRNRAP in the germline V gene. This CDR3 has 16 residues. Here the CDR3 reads CASGLGWSGNTGELFF. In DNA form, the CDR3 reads TGTGCTAGTGGTTTGGGCTGGTCGGGGAACACCGGGGAGCTGTTTTTT.

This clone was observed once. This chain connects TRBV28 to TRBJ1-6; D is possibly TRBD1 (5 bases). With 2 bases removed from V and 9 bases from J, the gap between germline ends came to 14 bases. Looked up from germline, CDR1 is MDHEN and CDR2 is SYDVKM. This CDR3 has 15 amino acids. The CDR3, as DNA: TGTGCCAGCAGTTTAGGGGCCTCTCGGGGTTCACCCCTCCACTTT. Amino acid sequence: CASSLGASRGSPLHF.

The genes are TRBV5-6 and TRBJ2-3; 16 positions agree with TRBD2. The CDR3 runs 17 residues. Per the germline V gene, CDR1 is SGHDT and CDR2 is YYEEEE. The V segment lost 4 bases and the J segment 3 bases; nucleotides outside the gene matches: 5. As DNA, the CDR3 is TGTGCCAGCAGCAGGGGACTAGCGGGGGGGCGGACAGATACGCAGTATTTT. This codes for CASSRGLAGGRTDTQYF.

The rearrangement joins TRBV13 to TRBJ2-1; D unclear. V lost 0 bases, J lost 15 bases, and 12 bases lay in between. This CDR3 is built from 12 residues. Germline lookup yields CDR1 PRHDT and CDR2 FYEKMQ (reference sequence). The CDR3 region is CASSLGKERGFF. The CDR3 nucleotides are TGTGCCAGCAGCTTAGGAAAGGAGCGCGGGTTCTTC.

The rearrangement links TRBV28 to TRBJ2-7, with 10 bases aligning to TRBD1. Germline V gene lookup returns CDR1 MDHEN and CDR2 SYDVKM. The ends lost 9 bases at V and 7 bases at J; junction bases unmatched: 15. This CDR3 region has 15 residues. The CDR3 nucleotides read TGTGCCAGTTTAAAGGGGGGACAGGGGAGCTATGAGCAGTACTTC. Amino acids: CASLKGGQGSYEQYF.

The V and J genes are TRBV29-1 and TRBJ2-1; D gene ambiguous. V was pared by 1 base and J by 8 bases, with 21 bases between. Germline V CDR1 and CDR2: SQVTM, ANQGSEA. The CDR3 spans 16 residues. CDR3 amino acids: CSVEGPSSHEVDEQFF. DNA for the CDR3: TGCAGCGTTGAAGGGCCCAGTTCTCACGAGGTGGATGAGCAGTTCTTC.

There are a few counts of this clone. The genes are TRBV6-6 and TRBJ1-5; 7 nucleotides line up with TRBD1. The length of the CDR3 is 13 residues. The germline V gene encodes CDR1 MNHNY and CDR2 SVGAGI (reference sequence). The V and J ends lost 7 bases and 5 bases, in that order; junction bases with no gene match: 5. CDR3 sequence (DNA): TGTGCCAGCACTCCAGGGGGGTATCAGCCCCAGCATTTT. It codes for CASTPGGYQPQHF.

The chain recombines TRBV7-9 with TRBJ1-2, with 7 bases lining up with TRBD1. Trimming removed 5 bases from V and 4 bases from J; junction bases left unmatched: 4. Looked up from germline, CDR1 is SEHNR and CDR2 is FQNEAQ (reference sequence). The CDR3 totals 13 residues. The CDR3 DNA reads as TGTGCCAGCAGCCCGGGACAGATCTATGGCTACACCTTC. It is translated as CASSPGQIYGYTF. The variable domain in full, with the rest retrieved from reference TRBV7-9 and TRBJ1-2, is DTGVSQNPRHKITKRGQNVTFRCDPISEHNRLYWYRQTLGQGPEFLTYFQNEAQLEKSRLLSDRFSAERPKGSFSTLEIQRTEQGDSAMYLCASSPGQIYGYTFGSGTRLTVV.

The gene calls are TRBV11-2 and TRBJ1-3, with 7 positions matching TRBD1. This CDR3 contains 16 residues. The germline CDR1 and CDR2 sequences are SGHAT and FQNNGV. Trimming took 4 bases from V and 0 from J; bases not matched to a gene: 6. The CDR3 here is CASSSWTGSSGNTIYF. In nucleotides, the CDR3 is TGTGCCAGCAGCTCCTGGACAGGAAGCTCTGGAAACACCATATATTTT.

The CDR3 spells CASSFWREANEQFF. The DNA of the CDR3 is TGTGCCAGCAGCTTCTGGCGGGAGGCCAATGAGCAGTTCTTC. The rearrangement joins TRBV5-4 to TRBJ2-1; 8 bases fit TRBD2. CDR3 length equals 14 residues. The germline V gene has CDR1 SGHNT and CDR2 YYREEE (reference sequence). J was trimmed by 6 bases and V by 2 bases; bases with no gene match: 4.

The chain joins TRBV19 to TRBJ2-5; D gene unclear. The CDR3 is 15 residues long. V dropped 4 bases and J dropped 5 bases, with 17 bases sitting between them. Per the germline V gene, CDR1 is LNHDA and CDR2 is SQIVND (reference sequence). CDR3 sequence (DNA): TGTGCCAGTAGTAATCGGCCCAGTGAGGTGGAGACCCAGTACTTC. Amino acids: CASSNRPSEVETQYF.

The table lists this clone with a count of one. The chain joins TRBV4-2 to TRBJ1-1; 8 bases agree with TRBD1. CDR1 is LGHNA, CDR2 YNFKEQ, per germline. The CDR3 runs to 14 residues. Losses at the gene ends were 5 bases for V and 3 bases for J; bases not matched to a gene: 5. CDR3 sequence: CASSDRGLDTEAFF. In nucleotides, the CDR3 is TGTGCCAGCAGCGACAGGGGTCTTGACACTGAAGCTTTCTTT.

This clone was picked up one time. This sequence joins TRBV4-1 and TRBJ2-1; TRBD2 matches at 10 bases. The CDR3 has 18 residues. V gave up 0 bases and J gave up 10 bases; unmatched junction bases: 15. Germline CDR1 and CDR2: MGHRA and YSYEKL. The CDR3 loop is CASSQDQGSSGGAREQFF. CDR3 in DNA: TGCGCCAGCAGCCAAGATCAGGGTTCGAGCGGGGGGGCCAGGGAGCAGTTCTTC.

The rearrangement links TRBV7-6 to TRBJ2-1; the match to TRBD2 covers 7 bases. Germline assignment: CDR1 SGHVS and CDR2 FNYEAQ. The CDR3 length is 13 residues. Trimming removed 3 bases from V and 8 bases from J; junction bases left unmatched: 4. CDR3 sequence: CASSFRLADEQFF. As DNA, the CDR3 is TGTGCCAGCAGCTTCCGACTAGCAGATGAGCAGTTCTTC.

For the CDR3, the DNA is TGTGCCAGCAGTTACGGGGGAGGGGTCGGCGAGCAGTTCTTC. Its protein product is CASSYGGGVGEQFF. This sequence joins TRBV6-6 and TRBJ2-1; 7 nucleotides agree with TRBD2. J lost 10 bases, V lost 2 bases, and 8 bases had no gene match. The CDR3 totals 14 residues. Germline V lookup: CDR1 MNHNY, CDR2 SVGAGI (reference sequence).

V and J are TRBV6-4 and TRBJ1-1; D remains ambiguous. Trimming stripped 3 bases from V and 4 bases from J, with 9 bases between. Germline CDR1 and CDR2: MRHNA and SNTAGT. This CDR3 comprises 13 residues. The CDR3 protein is CASSEGFSTEAFF. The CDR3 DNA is TGTGCCAGCAGTGAGGGGTTTTCCACTGAAGCTTTCTTT.

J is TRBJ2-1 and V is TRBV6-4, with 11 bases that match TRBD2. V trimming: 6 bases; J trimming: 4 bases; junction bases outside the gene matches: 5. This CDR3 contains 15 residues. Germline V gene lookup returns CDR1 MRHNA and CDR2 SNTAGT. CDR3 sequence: CASSALAGGYNEQFF. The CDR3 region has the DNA TGTGCCAGCAGCGCTTTAGCGGGGGGGTACAATGAGCAGTTCTTC.

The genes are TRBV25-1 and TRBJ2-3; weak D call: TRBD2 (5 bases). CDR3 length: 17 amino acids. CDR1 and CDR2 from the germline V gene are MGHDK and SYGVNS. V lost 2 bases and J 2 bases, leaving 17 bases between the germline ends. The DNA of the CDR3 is TGTGCCAGCAGTGAAGTCTTAGGCGGGTTCGTCACAGATACGCAGTATTTT. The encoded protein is CASSEVLGGFVTDTQYF.

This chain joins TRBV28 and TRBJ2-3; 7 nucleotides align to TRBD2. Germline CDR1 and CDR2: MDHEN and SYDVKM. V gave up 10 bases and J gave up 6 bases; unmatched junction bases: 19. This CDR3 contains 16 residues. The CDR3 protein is CATSGEGIVAGDTQYF. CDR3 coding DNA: TGTGCCACCTCGGGGGAGGGGATTGTTGCGGGTGATACGCAGTATTTT.

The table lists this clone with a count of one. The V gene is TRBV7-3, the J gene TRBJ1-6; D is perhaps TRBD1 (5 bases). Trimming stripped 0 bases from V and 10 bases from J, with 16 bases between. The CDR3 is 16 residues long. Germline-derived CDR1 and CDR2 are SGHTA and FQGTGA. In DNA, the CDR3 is TGTGCCAGCAGCTTAACTGGCTGGGACTCGAGGTCACCCCTCCACTTT. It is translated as CASSLTGWDSRSPLHF.